The 29 T cell receptor beta chains below were found in one sample sequenced in a study of blood T cell repertoires in COVID-19. The data were produced by immunoSEQ multiplex PCR, yet TCRdb's version contains in-frame clones alone and is incomplete. In the table there are approximately 120,000 clones, about 80% of which are singletons. Material for sequencing was peripheral blood. The source of these receptors is a woman in her forties or fifties with acute or convalescent COVID-19.

This chain uses TRBV19 with TRBJ1-2, with a tentative D call TRBD1 (6 bases). The CDR3 sequence is 15 residues long. Germline assignment: CDR1 LNHDA and CDR2 SQIVND (reference sequence). V lost 3 bases and J 2 bases, leaving 13 bases between the germline ends. CDR3 bases: TGTGCCAGTAGTATTCAAAGCGGGGGCAACTATGGCTACACCTTC. As protein: CASSIQSGGNYGYTF. Full variable domain (remainder filled in from reference TRBV19 and TRBJ1-2): DGGITQSPKYLFRKEGQNVTLSCEQNLNHDAMYWYRQDPGQGLRLIYYSQIVNDFQKGDIAEGYSVSREKKESFPLTVTSAQKNPTAFYLCASSIQSGGNYGYTFGSGTRLTVV.

The rearrangement joins TRBV19 to TRBJ1-3; no clear D. V dropped 7 bases and J dropped 2 bases, with 6 bases sitting between them. CDR3 size: 12 residues. Germline CDR1 LNHDA, CDR2 SQIVND (reference sequence). CDR3 DNA: TGTGCCAGTACACTGACTGGAAACACCATATATTTT. Translation gives CASTLTGNTIYF. The variable domain in full, with the rest retrieved from reference TRBV19 and TRBJ1-3, is DGGITQSPKYLFRKEGQNVTLSCEQNLNHDAMYWYRQDPGQGLRLIYYSQIVNDFQKGDIAEGYSVSREKKESFPLTVTSAQKNPTAFYLCASTLTGNTIYFGEGSWLTVV.

This clone has just a few counts. This chain links TRBV11-2 with TRBJ2-1; TRBD2 is a possible D gene (5 bases). The CDR3 runs 14 residues. Trimming took 3 bases from V and 5 from J, leaving 11 bases between them. The germline CDR1 and CDR2 sequences are SGHAT and FQNNGV. CDR3 sequence reads: CASSFEGPDNEQFF. For the CDR3, the DNA is TGTGCCAGCAGCTTCGAGGGCCCCGACAATGAGCAGTTCTTC.

This clone was seen more than once but under ten times. This chain joins TRBV28 and TRBJ1-2, with a weak D call TRBD1 (6 bases). Trimming cost V 5 bases and J 8 bases, with 15 bases left between them. CDR1 MDHEN and CDR2 SYDVKM come from the germline V gene. There are 13 residues in the CDR3. The CDR3 protein is CASSTTGSVGYTF. The CDR3 DNA reads as TGTGCCAGCAGTACCACAGGGTCGGTCGGCTACACCTTC.

The CDR3 DNA sequence: TGTGCCAGCAGCGTGACAGGGTCCGGGCCCTATGGCTACACCTTC. This encodes CASSVTGSGPYGYTF. The V call is TRBV6-5, the J call TRBJ1-2; 7 positions agree with TRBD1. Germline lookup yields CDR1 MNHEY and CDR2 SVGAGI. Unmatched junction bases numbered 11, after V lost 6 bases and J lost 4 bases. There are 15 residues in the CDR3.

The J gene is TRBJ1-1, the V gene TRBV10-3; D may be TRBD1 (5 bases). CDR1 is ENHRY and CDR2 is SYGVKD in the germline V gene. This CDR3 comprises 13 residues. V shed 6 bases and J shed 1 base, with 9 bases lying between them. Here the CDR3 DNA reads TGTGCCATCAGAGGACACCCGAACACTGAAGCTTTCTTT. This gives the protein CAIRGHPNTEAFF.

The chain uses TRBV29-1 and TRBJ2-5, with 11 positions matching TRBD2. V dropped 6 bases and J dropped 5; count of bases not matched to a gene: 2. CDR1 and CDR2 (germline): SQVTM, ANQGSEA. The CDR3 runs to 12 residues. The CDR3 loop is CSVTSGVETQYF. In DNA form, the CDR3 reads TGCAGCGTGACTAGCGGGGTTGAGACCCAGTACTTC.

This chain connects TRBV11-2 to TRBJ2-1, with a weak D call TRBD2 (6 bases). Deletions cut 0 bases from V and 7 bases from J, with 7 bases between. There are 13 residues in the CDR3. From germline, CDR1 is SGHAT and CDR2 FQNNGV. CDR3 coding DNA: TGTGCCAGCAGCTTAGACCGGGAGAATGAGCAGTTCTTC. It translates to CASSLDRENEQFF. The variable domain in full, completed from reference TRBV11-2 and TRBJ2-1, reads EAGVAQSPRYKIIEKRQSVAFWCNPISGHATLYWYQQILGQGPKLLIQFQNNGVVDDSQLPKDRFSAERLKGVDSTLKIQPAKLEDSAVYLCASSLDRENEQFFGPGTRLTVL.

This chain's CDR3 is CAIGPGHKDYGYTF. CDR3 DNA: TGTGCCATAGGACCGGGACATAAAGATTATGGCTACACCTTC. The gene calls are TRBV6-5 and TRBJ1-2, with TRBD1 as a possible D gene (6 bases). V lost 10 bases and J lost 5, with 20 bases in between. CDR3 length: 14 amino acids. Germline assignment: CDR1 MNHEY and CDR2 SVGAGI.

CDR3 residues: CASSWLGRPEAFF. CDR3 coding DNA: TGTGCCAGCAGTTGGTTAGGGAGGCCTGAAGCTTTCTTT. V gene TRBV28 combines with J gene TRBJ1-1; D remains unclear. Germline V CDR1 and CDR2: MDHEN, SYDVKM. Trimming removed 4 bases from V and 6 bases from J, with 12 bases in between. The CDR3 extends over 13 amino acids.

J is TRBJ2-7 and V is TRBV20-1; 9 bases match TRBD2. Germline trimming cut 3 bases from V and 2 bases from J; bases unmatched to any gene: 17. Germline loops: CDR1 DFQATT, CDR2 SNEGSKA (reference sequence). CDR3 size: 18 residues. CDR3 coding DNA: TGCAGTGCTAGTGGGGTCTCGGGGCTAGCGGGGCTTCCCTACGAGCAGTACTTC. It encodes CSASGVSGLAGLPYEQYF.

The J gene is TRBJ1-2, the V gene TRBV5-1; TRBD1 agrees at 11 bases. J was trimmed by 12 bases and V by 2 bases; bases with no gene match: 6. The V gene's germline CDR1 is SGHRS and CDR2 YFSETQ. This CDR3 has 13 residues. CDR3 sequence: CASSFGDRGFHTF. The CDR3 DNA follows: TGCGCCAGCAGCTTCGGGGACAGGGGGTTCCACACCTTC.

The rearrangement uses TRBV19 and TRBJ1-4; 12 bases fit TRBD1. CDR1 is LNHDA and CDR2 is SQIVND in the germline V gene (reference sequence). V gave up 5 bases and J gave up 7 bases; unmatched junction bases: 5. The length of the CDR3 is 15 residues. CDR3 DNA: TGTGCCAGTAGTGGGGACAGGGGGCGCAGTGAAAAACTGTTTTTT. Translation gives CASSGDRGRSEKLFF.

The chain carries TRBV18 and TRBJ1-1, with 9 bases aligning to TRBD1. The CDR3 is 16 amino acids. J lost 5 bases, V lost 6 bases, and 13 bases had no gene match. Germline CDR1 reads KGHSH; CDR2 reads LQKENI. This CDR3 is CASSLNAGQGWTEAFF. Written as DNA, the CDR3 is TGTGCCAGCTCCCTAAACGCGGGACAGGGTTGGACTGAAGCTTTCTTT.

The chain couples TRBV5-1 to TRBJ2-7; 14 bases align to TRBD2. Germline-derived CDR1 and CDR2 are SGHRS and YFSETQ. CDR3 size: 19 residues. V was clipped by 3 bases and J by 6 bases; unmatched bases: 17. CDR3 region: CASSSRGTSGSRVIREQYF. CDR3 coding DNA: TGCGCCAGCAGCTCGCGGGGGACTAGCGGGAGCCGCGTCATTCGCGAGCAGTACTTC.

The rearrangement uses TRBV7-2 and TRBJ1-6, with D uncertain. V was trimmed by 0 bases and J by 3 bases, leaving 9 bases between them. The CDR3 is 16 residues long. Germline CDR1 SGHTA, CDR2 FQGNSA. The CDR3 reads CASSLAWNSYNSPLHF. CDR3 DNA sequence: TGTGCCAGCAGCTTAGCGTGGAACAGCTATAATTCACCCCTCCACTTT.

CDR3 sequence: CASSWGETEAFF. CDR3 bases: TGTGCCAGCAGTTGGGGGGAGACTGAAGCTTTCTTT. The chain carries TRBV6-2 or TRBV6-3 and TRBJ1-1; a possible D gene is TRBD1 (5 bases). Trimming removed 4 bases at V and 5 bases at J, with 8 bases between. Germline CDR1 MNHEY, CDR2 SVGEGT. The CDR3 consists of 12 residues.

This clone has only one observation. This CDR3 reads CASSVGLDDEQFF. The CDR3 coding sequence is TGTGCCAGCAGCGTCGGACTAGACGATGAGCAGTTCTTC. The J gene is TRBJ2-1, the V gene TRBV5-4, with 7 bases fitting TRBD2. Looked up from germline, CDR1 is SGHNT and CDR2 is YYREEE (reference sequence). The CDR3 has 13 residues. J lost 8 bases, V lost 4 bases, and 6 bases had no gene match.

The chain carries TRBV9 and TRBJ1-3; 7 bases agree with TRBD1. CDR3 length: 16 amino acids. With V trimmed by 3 bases and J by 2 bases, 8 bases remained unmatched. Germline V CDR1 and CDR2: SGDLS, YYNGEE. DNA for the CDR3: TGTGCCAGCAGCGCTCGACAGGGACTGGCTGGAAACACCATATATTTT. It codes for CASSARQGLAGNTIYF. Complete variable domain (other parts from reference TRBV9 and TRBJ1-3): DSGVTQTPKHLITATGQRVTLRCSPRSGDLSVYWYQQSLDQGLQFLIQYYNGEERAKGNILERFSAQQFPDLHSELNLSSLELGDSALYFCASSARQGLAGNTIYFGEGSWLTVV.

This clone was seen once. The CDR3 DNA reads TGTGCCAGCTCACCACAGACTAGCCCAGATACGCAGTATTTT. It translates to CASSPQTSPDTQYF. V gene TRBV18 combines with J gene TRBJ2-3; 7 positions agree with TRBD2. The length of the CDR3 is 14 residues. Trimming removed 1 base from V and 4 bases from J; junction bases left unmatched: 2. Germline CDR1 is KGHSH and CDR2 is LQKENI.

The rearrangement joins TRBV27 to TRBJ2-2; possibly TRBD1 for D (6 bases). Germline CDR1 and CDR2: MNHEY and SMNVEV (reference sequence). Trimming took 6 bases from V and 2 from J, leaving 19 bases between them. The CDR3 has 17 residues. CDR3 bases: TGTGCCAGCAGCATCTATGACGGACAGTCTAACACCGGGGAGCTGTTTTTT. Translation: CASSIYDGQSNTGELFF.

The chain carries TRBV28 and TRBJ2-7, with D unclear. V was clipped by 5 bases and J by 3 bases, with 11 bases between them. This CDR3 comprises 13 residues. Germline-derived CDR1 and CDR2 are MDHEN and SYDVKM. CDR3 bases: TGTGCCAGCAGTCCTACAGAGTACTACGAGCAGTACTTC. Encoded protein: CASSPTEYYEQYF. Full variable domain (remainder filled in from reference TRBV28 and TRBJ2-7): DVKVTQSSRYLVKRTGEKVFLECVQDMDHENMFWYRQDPGLGLRLIYFSYDVKMKEKGDIPEGYSVSREKKERFSLILESASTNQTSMYLCASSPTEYYEQYFGPGTRLTVT.

A word on this clone: Other DNA sequences of this sample code for an identical CDR3. The chain joins TRBV27 to TRBJ2-2, with 7 bases matching TRBD1. This CDR3 is 14 amino acids long. The V gene end was trimmed by 5 bases and the J gene end by 5 bases; junction bases not matched to a gene: 5. CDR1 is MNHEY and CDR2 is SMNVEV in the germline V gene (reference sequence). The CDR3 coding sequence is TGTGCCAGCAGTCCTTACAGGGGAACCGGGGAGCTGTTTTTT. This encodes CASSPYRGTGELFF.

This chain connects TRBV14 to TRBJ2-5; the D gene is possibly TRBD2 (6 bases). Germline V gene sequence: CDR1 SGHDN, CDR2 FVKESK. V was trimmed by 1 base and J by 4 bases, leaving 7 bases between them. The CDR3 extends over 13 amino acids. Here the CDR3 reads CASSQGLGETQYF. Written as DNA, the CDR3 is TGTGCCAGCAGCCAAGGACTAGGAGAGACCCAGTACTTC. Drawing the rest from reference TRBV14 and TRBJ2-5, the complete variable domain is EAGVTQFPSHSVIEKGQTVTLRCDPISGHDNLYWYRRVMGKEIKFLLHFVKESKQDESGMPNNRFLAERTGGTYSTLKVQPAELEDSGVYFCASSQGLGETQYFGPGTRLLVL.

Here the CDR3 reads CASRFGSDTEAFF. CDR3 in DNA: TGCGCCAGCAGGTTTGGAAGCGACACTGAAGCTTTCTTT. The rearrangement joins TRBV5-1 to TRBJ1-1; D is unclear. Between the trimmed V and J ends, which lost 5 bases and 3 bases, there was a span of 11 bases. The CDR3 length is 13 residues. Germline CDR1 reads SGHRS; CDR2 reads YFSETQ.

This rearrangement joins TRBV29-1 to TRBJ1-1; no clear D gene. V was pared by 7 bases and J by 5 bases, with 8 bases between. Germline V gene data show CDR1 as SQVTM and CDR2 as ANQGSEA. The CDR3 consists of 10 residues. CDR3: CSALLTEAFF. Here the CDR3 DNA reads TGCAGCGCGCTGCTAACTGAAGCTTTCTTT. Full variable domain (remainder filled in from reference TRBV29-1 and TRBJ1-1): SAVISQKPSRDICQRGTSLTIQCQVDSQVTMMFWYRQQPGQSLTLIATANQGSEATYESGFVIDKFPISRPNLTFSTLTVSNMSPEDSSIYLCSALLTEAFFGQGTRLTVV.

J is TRBJ2-7 and V is TRBV20-1; maybe TRBD1 (6 bases). The V and J ends lost 3 bases and 1 base respectively, with 10 bases between them. The CDR3 length is 13 residues. Per the germline V gene, CDR1 is DFQATT and CDR2 is SNEGSKA (reference sequence). The CDR3 protein is CSASVRGSYEQYF. The CDR3 DNA reads TGCAGTGCTAGTGTCAGGGGATCCTACGAGCAGTACTTC.

The rearrangement uses TRBV4-1 and TRBJ1-4; 10 bases line up with TRBD1. The junction had 4 bases not matched to a gene; V was cut back by 1 base and J by 8 bases. The CDR3 spans 15 residues. The germline CDR1 and CDR2 sequences are MGHRA and YSYEKL. CDR3 sequence reads: CASSQGQGAWEKLFF. The CDR3 bases are TGCGCCAGCAGCCAAGGACAGGGGGCGTGGGAAAAACTGTTTTTT.

The V gene is TRBV30, the J gene TRBJ1-3; no clear D gene. This CDR3 is built from 14 residues. Germline CDR1 GTSNPN, CDR2 SVGIG (reference sequence). Trimming stripped 4 bases from V and 0 bases from J, with 10 bases between. CDR3 in amino acids: CAWTYSTSGNTIYF. The DNA of the CDR3 is TGTGCCTGGACCTATTCCACCTCTGGAAACACCATATATTTT.